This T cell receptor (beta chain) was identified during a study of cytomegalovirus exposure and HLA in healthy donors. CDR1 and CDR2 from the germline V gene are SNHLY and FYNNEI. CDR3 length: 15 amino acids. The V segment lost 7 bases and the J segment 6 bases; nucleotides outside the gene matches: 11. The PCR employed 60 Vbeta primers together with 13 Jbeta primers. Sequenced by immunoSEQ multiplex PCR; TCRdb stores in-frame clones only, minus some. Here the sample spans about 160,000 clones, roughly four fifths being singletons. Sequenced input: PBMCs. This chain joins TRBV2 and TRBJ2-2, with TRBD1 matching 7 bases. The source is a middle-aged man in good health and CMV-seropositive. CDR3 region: CASKQLRQGAGELFF. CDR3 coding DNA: TGTGCCAGCAAACAACTAAGGCAGGGGGCCGGGGAGCTGTTTTTT.